The present entry profiles one TCR beta chain with its context. Its specificity is unknown. A junction end diverges from the germline sequence, so it may reflect a read error. These data originate in a study of T cell responses to AZD1222 COVID-19 vaccine. The germline gives CDR1 LGHNT, CDR2 FRNRAP. The CDR3 is 12 residues long. Data came from immunoSEQ multiplex PCR; TCRdb stores just in-frame clones and leaves some out. Of about 170,000 clones in the sample, around 89% were seen once. Study-level findings and limits: Close to half of all spike-specific TCRs reportedly target regions of the variants that are unmutated. A rise in Spike-specific TCR breadth and depth followed two AZD1222 doses. It was only after the peak T cell response that any repertoires were sampled. Spike-wide vaccine-associated CD4 TCRs dominated at 160-218 and 743-854.

The V and J genes are TRBV12-5 and TRBJ2-1; weak D call: TRBD2 (5 bases). The sample consisted of peripheral blood, taken on day 0 of AZD1222 vaccination. This clonotype was sampled from an adult in good health. The CDR3, as DNA: TGTGCTAGTGGATTGGCTGATCGGGGGCAGTTCTTC. Its protein is CASGLADRGQFF.